These T cell receptor beta chains were read from a single sample in a study of blood T cell repertoires in COVID-19. The method was immunoSEQ multiplex PCR; TCRdb's version includes in-frame clones alone and lacks a portion of them. The sample includes about 270,000 clones, approximately 91% seen only once; the top ten take under 3%. Sequencing was carried out using PBMCs or T cells enriched from blood (not recorded which). These receptors originate from a woman aged 40 to 50 with acute COVID-19. Both conserved end residues are part of each CDR3. A D gene is named only where the DNA matches it firmly. Not all rows give a size; the values are once, few, many and, for expanded clones, a class.

V	D	J	size	DNA	CDR3
TRBV7-2	NA	TRBJ1-1	NA	TGTGCCAGCAGCTCACGGGGGGATGAAGCTTTCTTT	CASSSRGDEAFF
TRBV5-1	TRBD1	TRBJ1-4	NA	TGCGCCAGCAGCTTGATTGGGACAGGGGCTGAAAAACTGTTTTTT	CASSLIGTGAEKLFF
TRBV13	TRBD1	TRBJ1-2	NA	TGTGCCAGCAGCTTAATTGGGACAGAGTACACCTTC	CASSLIGTEYTF
TRBV6-6	NA	TRBJ1-5	NA	TGTGCCACCCGGGGGGCGAACAATCAGCCCCAGCATTTT	CATRGANNQPQHF
TRBV3-1/TRBV3-2	NA	TRBJ2-2	NA	TGTGCCAGCAGCCATGGGAGGATAGAGCTCACCGGGGAGCTGTTTTTT	CASSHGRIELTGELFF
TRBV28	NA	TRBJ2-1	NA	TGTGCCAGCAATTACGGGGGGCTATCCTACAATGAGCAGTTCTTC	CASNYGGLSYNEQFF
TRBV6-1	TRBD1	TRBJ1-5	NA	TGTGCCAGCAGTGACAGGGACAGGGCTAGCAATCAGCCCCAGCATTTT	CASSDRDRASNQPQHF
TRBV7-8	NA	TRBJ2-1	NA	TGTGCCAGCAGCTTAAGGGCGGGCTCCTACAATGAGCAGTTCTTC	CASSLRAGSYNEQFF
TRBV7-2	TRBD2	TRBJ2-7	NA	TGTGCCAGCAGCTTAGGGTGGACTAGCGGGAGGACCTACGAGCAGTACTTC	CASSLGWTSGRTYEQYF
TRBV30	TRBD1	TRBJ1-3	NA	TGTGCCTGGGGGAAGACAGGGGACGGAAACACCATATATTTT	CAWGKTGDGNTIYF
TRBV11-3	NA	TRBJ2-2	NA	TGTGCCACTAACGGAGGGGAGGACACCGGGGAGCTGTTTTTT	CATNGGEDTGELFF
TRBV12-5	NA	TRBJ1-3	NA	TGTGCTAGTGGTTTGGTACGTCCAGTTGGAAACACCATATATTTT	CASGLVRPVGNTIYF
TRBV18	TRBD1	TRBJ2-7	NA	TGTGCCAGCTCACAGGGACAGGGGGCCTACGAGCAGTACTTC	CASSQGQGAYEQYF
TRBV9	TRBD2	TRBJ2-2	NA	TGTGCCAGCAGCTCCGGGAGGGTGAACACCGGGGAGCTGTTTTTT	CASSSGRVNTGELFF
TRBV27	TRBD1	TRBJ2-1	once	TGTGCCAGCAGTTTTAGGGGGCGCAATGAGCAGTTCTTC	CASSFRGRNEQFF
TRBV11-1	TRBD1	TRBJ1-2	NA	TGTGCCAGCAGCGTACAGGGGCGTTTGAACTATGGCTACACCTTC	CASSVQGRLNYGYTF
TRBV7-9	TRBD1	TRBJ1-6	NA	TGTGCCAGCAGCTCAACGACAGGGAATAATTCACCCCTCCACTTT	CASSSTTGNNSPLHF
TRBV2	NA	TRBJ2-2	NA	TGTGCCAGCAGTGATAGGCAGGGCGGCACCGGGGAGCTGTTTTTT	CASSDRQGGTGELFF
TRBV4-2	TRBD1	TRBJ2-7	NA	TGTGCCAGCAGCCAAGGACAGGGGAAGCTAAACGAGCAGTACTTC	CASSQGQGKLNEQYF
TRBV7-3	TRBD1	TRBJ2-1	once	TGTGCCAGCAGTCCAGACAGGGGGCGTAACAATGAGCAGTTCTTC	CASSPDRGRNNEQFF
TRBV5-8	NA	TRBJ2-7	NA	TGTGCCAGCAGCTTGGGACAGGCGACCTACGAGCAGTACTTC	CASSLGQATYEQYF
TRBV9	TRBD1	TRBJ1-1	NA	TGTGCCAGCAGCGTAGAGGGACAGGGGTACACTGAAGCTTTCTTT	CASSVEGQGYTEAFF
TRBV6-2/TRBV6-3	TRBD2	TRBJ2-3	NA	TGTGCCAGCAGTTACGGGACTAGCGGGGGCACAGATACGCAGTATTTT	CASSYGTSGGTDTQYF
TRBV3-1/TRBV3-2	TRBD2	TRBJ2-3	NA	TGTGCCAGCAGCCCGGGGACTAGCGGGGTAGAACCAGATACGCAGTATTTT	CASSPGTSGVEPDTQYF
TRBV7-9	TRBD1	TRBJ1-4	NA	TGTGCCAGCAGCACCGGACAGGGGGATGAAAAACTGTTTTTT	CASSTGQGDEKLFF
TRBV15	TRBD2	TRBJ2-3	NA	TGTGCGAACTCCGGGACTAGCGGGAGGGCGGGCAAATGGGATACGCAGTATTTT	CANSGTSGRAGKWDTQYF
TRBV5-4	NA	TRBJ2-3	NA	TGTGCCAGCAGCCCGGCTGGGCGCGTCACAGATACGCAGTATTTT	CASSPAGRVTDTQYF
TRBV7-2	TRBD2	TRBJ2-7	NA	TGTGCCAGCAGCTTCCACTTCGCGGGAGGAACGCAGTACTTC	CASSFHFAGGTQYF
TRBV23-1	NA	TRBJ1-2	once	TGCGCCAGCAGTCAATCGGGAAAACCGCACGTCCCCAAGAAGGACAGTTTTGGCTATGGCTACACCTTC	CASSQSGKPHVPKKDSFGYGYTF
TRBV24-1	TRBD1	TRBJ1-3	NA	TGTGCCACCAGTGATGGGGGCAGGGGGGCAGGTGGAAACACCATATATTTT	CATSDGGRGAGGNTIYF
TRBV28	NA	TRBJ2-7	NA	TGTGCCAGCAGTCCTGGAGGCAGGGGGAGGAACGAGCAGTACTTC	CASSPGGRGRNEQYF
TRBV7-2	TRBD1	TRBJ1-4	NA	TGTGCCAGCAGCCCTGGGACAGTGAGGGGTGAAAAACTGTTTTTT	CASSPGTVRGEKLFF
TRBV7-2	TRBD1	TRBJ1-1	NA	TGTGCCAGCAGCTTAGCCGGGACAGGGGGCATAGTCACTGAAGCTTTCTTT	CASSLAGTGGIVTEAFF
TRBV24-1	NA	TRBJ2-6	NA	TGTGCCACCAGTGATTCCCCCGGACAGTCTGGGGCCAACGTCCTGACTTTC	CATSDSPGQSGANVLTF
TRBV9	TRBD1	TRBJ1-2	NA	TGTGCCAGCAGCACACCCCGGGACAGGGCCAACTATGGCTACACCTTC	CASSTPRDRANYGYTF
TRBV5-6	NA	TRBJ1-2	few	TGTGCCAGCACCCTGCCGGACGGGAATCCTAACTATGGCTACACCTTC	CASTLPDGNPNYGYTF
TRBV4-1	NA	TRBJ2-3	once	TGCGCCAGCAGCCAAGACGGGGCGGGAAGGTCAGATACGCAGTATTTT	CASSQDGAGRSDTQYF
TRBV2	TRBD1	TRBJ1-1	NA	TGTGCCAGCAGCTACGACAGTAGGGGGCGTCGGATGACTGAAGCTTTCTTT	CASSYDSRGRRMTEAFF
TRBV4-1	TRBD1	TRBJ2-7	NA	TGCGCCAGCAGCCAGTTCGGGACAGGGGCCTACGGGCAGTACTTC	CASSQFGTGAYGQYF
TRBV7-9	TRBD1	TRBJ1-3	once	TGTGCCAGCAGCTCGGGACAGAGAAGGAGCACCATATATTTT	CASSSGQRRSTIYF
TRBV10-3	TRBD1	TRBJ1-2	NA	TGTGCCATCAGGACGGACAGGGGGCTAGGTGGCTACACCTTC	CAIRTDRGLGGYTF
TRBV5-1	NA	TRBJ1-3	NA	TGCGCCAGCAGCTTGGCGGGTTCTGGAAACACCATATATTTT	CASSLAGSGNTIYF
TRBV21-1	NA	TRBJ2-5	once	TGTGCCAGCAGGGGAGAGCTCCGACTAGCGGTGAGGGAGACCCAGTACTTC	CASRGELRLAVRETQYF
TRBV30	TRBD1	TRBJ1-6	NA	TGTGCCTGGAGCGCGACAGGGGGCCCCTATAATTCACCCCTCCACTTT	CAWSATGGPYNSPLHF
TRBV24-1	NA	TRBJ2-7	NA	TGTGCCACCAGTGATTCCTTCCGGGGTACGGTTTACGAGCAGTACTTC	CATSDSFRGTVYEQYF
TRBV12-3/TRBV12-4	NA	TRBJ2-7	NA	TGTGCCAGCAGCTCGCGCCGGTCCGAGCAGTACTTC	CASSSRRSEQYF